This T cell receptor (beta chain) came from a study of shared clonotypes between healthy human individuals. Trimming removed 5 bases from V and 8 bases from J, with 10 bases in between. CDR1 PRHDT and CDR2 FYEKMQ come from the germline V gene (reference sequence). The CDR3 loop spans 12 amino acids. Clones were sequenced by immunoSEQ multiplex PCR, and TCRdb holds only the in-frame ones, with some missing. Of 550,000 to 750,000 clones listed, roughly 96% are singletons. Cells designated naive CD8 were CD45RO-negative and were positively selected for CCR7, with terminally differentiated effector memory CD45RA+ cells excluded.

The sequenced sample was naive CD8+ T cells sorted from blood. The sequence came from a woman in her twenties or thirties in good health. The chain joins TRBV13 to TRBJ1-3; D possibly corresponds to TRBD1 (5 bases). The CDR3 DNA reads TGTGCCAGCAGCCTCGGGGGGGACACCATATATTTT. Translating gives CASSLGGDTIYF. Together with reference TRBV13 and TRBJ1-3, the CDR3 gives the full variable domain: AAGVIQSPRHLIKEKRETATLKCYPIPRHDTVYWYQQGPGQDPQFLISFYEKMQSDKGSIPDRFSAQQFSDYHSELNMSSLELGDSALYFCASSLGGDTIYFGEGSWLTVV.